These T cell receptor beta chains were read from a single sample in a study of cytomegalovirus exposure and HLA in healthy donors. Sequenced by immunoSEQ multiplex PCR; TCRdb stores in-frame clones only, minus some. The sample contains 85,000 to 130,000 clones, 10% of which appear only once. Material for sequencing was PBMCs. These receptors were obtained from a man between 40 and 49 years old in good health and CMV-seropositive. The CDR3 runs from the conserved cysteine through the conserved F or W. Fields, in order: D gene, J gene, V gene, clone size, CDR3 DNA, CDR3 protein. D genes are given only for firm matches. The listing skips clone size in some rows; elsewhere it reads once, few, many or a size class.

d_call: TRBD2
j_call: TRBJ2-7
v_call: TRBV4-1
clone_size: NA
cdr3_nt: TGCGCCAGCAGCCAAGTAGAGCGGGGGGGCTACGAGCAGTACTTC
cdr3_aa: CASSQVERGGYEQYF

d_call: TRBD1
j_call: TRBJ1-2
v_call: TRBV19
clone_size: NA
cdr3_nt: TGTGCCAGTAGTGTTGACAGGGGCGACTGGTCTGGCTACACCTTC
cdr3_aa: CASSVDRGDWSGYTF

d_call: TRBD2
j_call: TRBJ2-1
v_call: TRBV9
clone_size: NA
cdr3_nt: TGTGCCAGCAGCGTGTCCAGCGGGAATTACAATGAGCAGTTCTTC
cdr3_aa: CASSVSSGNYNEQFF

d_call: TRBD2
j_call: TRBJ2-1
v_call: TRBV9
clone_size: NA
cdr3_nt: TGTGCCAGCAGCGTACGTCTCACGGAGCGGGAGGCTTCCTCCTACAATGAGCAGTTCTTC
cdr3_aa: CASSVRLTEREASSYNEQFF

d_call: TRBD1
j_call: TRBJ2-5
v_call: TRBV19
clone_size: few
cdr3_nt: TGTGCCAGTAGTGGGGGACAGCAAGAGACCCAGTACTTC
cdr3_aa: CASSGGQQETQYF

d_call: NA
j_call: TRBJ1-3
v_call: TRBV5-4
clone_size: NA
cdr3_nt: TGTGCCAGCAGCTTACAGGGACAACCACTCTCTGGAAACACCATATATTTT
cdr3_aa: CASSLQGQPLSGNTIYF

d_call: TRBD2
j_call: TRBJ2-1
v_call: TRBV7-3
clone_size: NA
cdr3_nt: TGTGCCAGCAGCCCTAGCGGGAGCTCCTACAATGAGCAGTTCTTC
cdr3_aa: CASSPSGSSYNEQFF

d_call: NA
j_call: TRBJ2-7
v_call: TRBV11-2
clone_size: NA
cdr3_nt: TGTGCCAGCAGCTTAGATCCGCCAGGGGTAAGGCACTACGAGCAGTACTTC
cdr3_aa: CASSLDPPGVRHYEQYF

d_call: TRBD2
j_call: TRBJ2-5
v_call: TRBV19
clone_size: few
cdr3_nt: TGTGCCAGTAGTATAAGCCCAGCGGGAGACCCCTGGGAGACCCAGTACTTC
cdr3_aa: CASSISPAGDPWETQYF

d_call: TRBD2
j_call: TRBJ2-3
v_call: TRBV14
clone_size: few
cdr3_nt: TGTGCCAGCAGCCAAGACCAGCGGGACACAGATACGCAGTATTTT
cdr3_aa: CASSQDQRDTDTQYF

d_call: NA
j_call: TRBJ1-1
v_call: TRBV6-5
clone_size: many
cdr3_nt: TGTGCCAGCAGTTACGGGTCGGGGAACACTGAAGCTTTCTTT
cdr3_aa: CASSYGSGNTEAFF

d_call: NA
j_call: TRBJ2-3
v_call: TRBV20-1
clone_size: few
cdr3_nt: TGCAGTGTCAGGAGGGGGGGTACGCAGTATTTT
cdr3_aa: CSVRRGGTQYF

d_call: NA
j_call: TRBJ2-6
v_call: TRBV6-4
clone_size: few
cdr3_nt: TGTGCCAGCCGGTCCGGGGCCAACGTCCTGACTTTC
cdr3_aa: CASRSGANVLTF

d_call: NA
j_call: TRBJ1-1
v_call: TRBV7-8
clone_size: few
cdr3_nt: TGTGCCAGCAGTTCCTACACGGGGAGGACTGAAGCTTTCTTT
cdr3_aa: CASSSYTGRTEAFF

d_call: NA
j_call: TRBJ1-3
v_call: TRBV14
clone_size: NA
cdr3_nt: TGTGCCAGCAGGCCAGCGGGGTTTGGAAACACCATATATTTT
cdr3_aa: CASRPAGFGNTIYF

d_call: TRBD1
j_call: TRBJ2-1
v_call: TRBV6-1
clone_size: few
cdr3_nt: TGTGCCAGCAGTTTGGACAGGGGGCTCCACAATGAGCAGTTCTTC
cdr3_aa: CASSLDRGLHNEQFF

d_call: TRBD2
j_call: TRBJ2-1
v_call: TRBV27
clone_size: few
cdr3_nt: TGTGCCAGCAGTATTTCTAGCGGGATGGATGAGCAGTTCTTC
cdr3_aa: CASSISSGMDEQFF

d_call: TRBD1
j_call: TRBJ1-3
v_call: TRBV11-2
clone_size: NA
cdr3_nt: TGTGCCAGCAGCTTAGCAGGGGGCTTTGGAAACACCATATATTTT
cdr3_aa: CASSLAGGFGNTIYF

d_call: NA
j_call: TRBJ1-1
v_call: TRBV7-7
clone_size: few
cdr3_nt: TGTGCTAGCAGCCCGGTCACTGAAGCTTTCTTT
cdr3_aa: CASSPVTEAFF

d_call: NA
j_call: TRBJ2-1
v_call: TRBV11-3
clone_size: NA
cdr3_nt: TGTGCCAGCAGCTTAGTCCCATTTGAGCAGTTCTTC
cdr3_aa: CASSLVPFEQFF

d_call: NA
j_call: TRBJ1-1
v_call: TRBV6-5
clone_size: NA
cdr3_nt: TGTGCCACCAAGAGGGCCGGGGGTGAAGCTTTCTTT
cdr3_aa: CATKRAGGEAFF

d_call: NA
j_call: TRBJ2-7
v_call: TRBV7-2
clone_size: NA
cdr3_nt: TGTGCCAGCGCGACGAGGAGGGGCTACGAGCAGTACTTC
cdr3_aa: CASATRRGYEQYF

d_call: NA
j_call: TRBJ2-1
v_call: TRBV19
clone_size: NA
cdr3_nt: TGTGCCAGTAGTATCACAGGGAGCAATGAGCAGTTCTTC
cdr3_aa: CASSITGSNEQFF

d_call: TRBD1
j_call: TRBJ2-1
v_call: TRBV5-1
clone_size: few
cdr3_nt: TGCGCCAGCAGCTTTACAGGGGAACTCTACAATGAGCAGTTCTTC
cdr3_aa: CASSFTGELYNEQFF

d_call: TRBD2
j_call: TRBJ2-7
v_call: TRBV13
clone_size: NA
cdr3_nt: TGTGCCAGCAGCTTCGGGGCTAGCGGGATGCGAGAGCAGTACTTC
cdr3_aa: CASSFGASGMREQYF